This T cell receptor (beta chain) came from a study of T cell repertoires in aging, cancer and after chemotherapy. Background on the study: Roughly 9.1 million TCR reads were in the whole dataset. Points from the study as a whole: In cancer patients, declining TCR diversity with age involved lost richness and lost evenness. Compared with age-matched healthy donors, untreated hematological or solid cancer patients showed higher blood TCR clonality. Rebound thymic output was suggested by rising median generation probability during chemotherapy in each cancer cohort.

As for this clonotype: The antigen remains undetermined.

TCR beta rearrangements were amplified from peripheral blood genomic DNA. The CDR3 totals 11 residues. V lost 6 bases and J 8 bases, leaving 10 bases between the germline ends. Multiplex touch-down PCR with TRB-A/B primers amplified rearranged V-D-J TRB sequences. TCRdb ran MiXCR on the multiplex PCR reads and lists one entry per CDR3 protein. This table holds thousands of distinct CDR3 sequences, around three fifths found once. What was sequenced was blood. The clonotype was recovered from a human donor with a blood cancer. The rearrangement joins TRBV12-3 or TRBV12-4 to TRBJ1-1, with D unclear. The CDR3, as DNA: TGTGCCAGCAGGAAGTCCAGGGAAGCTTTCTTT. This sequence encodes CASRKSREAFF.